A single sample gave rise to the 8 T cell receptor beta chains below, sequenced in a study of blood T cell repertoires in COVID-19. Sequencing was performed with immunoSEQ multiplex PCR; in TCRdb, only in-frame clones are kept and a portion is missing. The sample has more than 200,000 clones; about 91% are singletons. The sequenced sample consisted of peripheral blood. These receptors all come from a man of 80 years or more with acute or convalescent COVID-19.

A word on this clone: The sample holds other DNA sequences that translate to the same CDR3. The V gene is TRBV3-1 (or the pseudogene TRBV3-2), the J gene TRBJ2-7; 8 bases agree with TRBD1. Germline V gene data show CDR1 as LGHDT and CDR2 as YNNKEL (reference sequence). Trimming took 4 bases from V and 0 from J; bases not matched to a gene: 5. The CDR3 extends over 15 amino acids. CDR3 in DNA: TGTGCCAGCAGCCGGGGTACAGGGGGCTCCTACGAGCAGTACTTC. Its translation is CASSRGTGGSYEQYF.

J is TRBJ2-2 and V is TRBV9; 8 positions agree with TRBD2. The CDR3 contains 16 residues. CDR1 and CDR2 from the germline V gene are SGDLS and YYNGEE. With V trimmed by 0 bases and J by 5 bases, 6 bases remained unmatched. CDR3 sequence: CASSVASGGRTGELFF. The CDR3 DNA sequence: TGTGCCAGCAGCGTAGCTTCGGGGGGGCGTACCGGGGAGCTGTTTTTT.

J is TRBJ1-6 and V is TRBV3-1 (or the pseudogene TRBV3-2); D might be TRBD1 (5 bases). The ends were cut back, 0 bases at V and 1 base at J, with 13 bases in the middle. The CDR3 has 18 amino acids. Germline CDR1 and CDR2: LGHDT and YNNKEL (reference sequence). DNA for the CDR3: TGTGCCAGCAGCCAAGAAGGGGCCGCCTTATCCTATAATTCACCCCTCCACTTT. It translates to CASSQEGAALSYNSPLHF.

The CDR3 sequence: CASSPLSGGTSDTQYF. As DNA, the CDR3 is TGTGCCAGCAGCCCGCTGTCAGGGGGAACTTCAGATACGCAGTATTTT. The V call is TRBV9, the J call TRBJ2-3; 7 nucleotides agree with TRBD1. The V and J ends lost 4 bases and 4 bases, in that order; junction bases with no gene match: 12. This CDR3 is built from 16 residues. CDR1 is SGDLS, CDR2 YYNGEE, per germline.

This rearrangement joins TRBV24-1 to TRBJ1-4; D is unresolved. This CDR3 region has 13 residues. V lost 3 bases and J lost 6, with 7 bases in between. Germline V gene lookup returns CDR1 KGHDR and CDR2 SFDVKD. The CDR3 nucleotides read TGTGCCACCAGTGATGGGCCGTATGAAAAACTGTTTTTT. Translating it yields CATSDGPYEKLFF.

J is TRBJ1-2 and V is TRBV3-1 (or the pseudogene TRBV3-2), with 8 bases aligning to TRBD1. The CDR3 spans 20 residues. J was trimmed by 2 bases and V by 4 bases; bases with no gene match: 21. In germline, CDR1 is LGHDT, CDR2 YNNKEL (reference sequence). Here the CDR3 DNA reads TGTGCCAGCAGCCTGGGACAGGTTCTCGCTGGGGTCTCCGAGAACTATGGCTACACCTTC. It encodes CASSLGQVLAGVSENYGYTF.

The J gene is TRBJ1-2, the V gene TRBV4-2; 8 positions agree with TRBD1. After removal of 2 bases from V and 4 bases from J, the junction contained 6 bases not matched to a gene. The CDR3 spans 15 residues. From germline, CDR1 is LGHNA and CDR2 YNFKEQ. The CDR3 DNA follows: TGTGCCAGCAGCCAACAGGGGGCGCTTCCCTATGGCTACACCTTC. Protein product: CASSQQGALPYGYTF.

The CDR3 coding sequence is TGCAGCTTTGGACTAGCGGGATTGGAGACCCAGTACTTC. This codes for CSFGLAGLETQYF. This chain links TRBV29-1 with TRBJ2-5; 12 bases are shared with TRBD2. The CDR3 runs 13 residues. The ends lost 8 bases at V and 5 bases at J; junction bases unmatched: 6. CDR1 SQVTM and CDR2 ANQGSEA come from the germline V gene.